The clone carrying this TCR beta chain turned up a few times. Trimming removed 6 bases at V and 7 bases at J, with 13 bases between. CDR3 size: 13 residues. Germline lookup yields CDR1 MNHNS and CDR2 SASEGT. These data come from a study of shared clonotypes between healthy human individuals. Generated by immunoSEQ multiplex PCR, the TCRdb table keeps only in-frame clones and is missing some. Of some 490,000 clones in the sample, around 73% were seen once. The chain employs TRBV6-1 and TRBJ1-5, with D perhaps TRBD1 (6 bases). Sequencing was performed on PBMCs. The source is a woman in her forties in good health. Some clones in this sample may be carry-over from other donors' samples. DNA for the CDR3: TGTGCCAGCAGGCACAGGGTCGGGCAGCCCCAGCATTTT. This sequence encodes CASRHRVGQPQHF.